This TCR beta chain derives from a study of T-cell memory formation after mild COVID-19. Study details: TCR clusters were largely donor specific. Study-level findings and limits: Proof of SARS-CoV-2 specificity was absent for the second-wave clones that crested on day 37. Among clones contracting day 15 to 85, CD4/CD8 was balanced, whereas later expanders leaned CD4+.

The authors produced TCR alpha and TCR beta cDNA libraries with sample barcodes and UMIs by 5'RACE using constant-segment primers. TCRdb re-called the 5' RACE reads with MiXCR, one entry per CDR3 protein. This sample carries under 90,000 distinct CDR3 sequences, around 13% of them seen once, and the ten largest clones take around 29%. Turning to this clonotype: The antigen is not known.

Germline CDR1 reads SEHNR; CDR2 reads FQNEAQ (reference sequence). The V and J ends lost 4 bases and 5 bases respectively, with 18 bases between them. The CDR3 has 15 amino acids. The specimen sequenced was PBMCs or a T cell subset sorted from them (not recorded which). The chain combines TRBV7-9 with TRBJ2-7; tentatively, D is TRBD2 (5 bases). The receptor was isolated from an adult woman who had mild COVID-19 (a few samples of this study predate the infection). Cell type and time point are not known. In DNA form, the CDR3 reads TGTGCCAGCAGCTGGGCACAGTGGGCCGGGGACGAGCAGTACTTC. This encodes CASSWAQWAGDEQYF.